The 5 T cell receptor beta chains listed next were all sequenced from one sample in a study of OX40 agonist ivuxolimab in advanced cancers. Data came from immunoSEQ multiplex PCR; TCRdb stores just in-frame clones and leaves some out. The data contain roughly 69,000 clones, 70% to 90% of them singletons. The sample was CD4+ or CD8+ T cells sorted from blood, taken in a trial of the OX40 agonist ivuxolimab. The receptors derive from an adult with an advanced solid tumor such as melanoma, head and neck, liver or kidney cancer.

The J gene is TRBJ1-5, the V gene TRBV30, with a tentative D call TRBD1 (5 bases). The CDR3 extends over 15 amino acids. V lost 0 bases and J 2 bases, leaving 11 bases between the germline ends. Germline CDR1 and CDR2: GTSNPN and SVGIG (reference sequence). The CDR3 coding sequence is TGTGCCTGGAGTGTACAGCAGGGAGGCAATCAGCCCCAGCATTTT. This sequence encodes CAWSVQQGGNQPQHF.

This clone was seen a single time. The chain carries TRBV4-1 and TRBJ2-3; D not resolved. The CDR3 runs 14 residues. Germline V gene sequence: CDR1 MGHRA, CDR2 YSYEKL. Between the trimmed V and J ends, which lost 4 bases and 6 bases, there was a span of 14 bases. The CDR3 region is CASSRISRTDTQYF. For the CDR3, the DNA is TGCGCCAGCAGCCGAATTAGCAGGACCGATACGCAGTATTTT.

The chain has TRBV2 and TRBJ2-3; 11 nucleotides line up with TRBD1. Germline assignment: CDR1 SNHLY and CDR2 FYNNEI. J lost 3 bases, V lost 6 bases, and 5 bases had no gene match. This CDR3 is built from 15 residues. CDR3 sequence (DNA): TGTGCCAGCAGCGGACAGGGGGCGGGGACAGATACGCAGTATTTT. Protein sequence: CASSGQGAGTDTQYF.

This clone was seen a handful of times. CDR3: CASSRRRGRETQYF. CDR3 sequence (DNA): TGTGCCAGCAGCCGGCGCAGGGGACGGGAGACCCAGTACTTC. The genes are TRBV28 and TRBJ2-5; maybe TRBD1 (6 bases). The germline gives CDR1 MDHEN, CDR2 SYDVKM. Trimming shortened V by 6 bases and J by 5 bases, and 16 bases separated the two germline ends. The CDR3 loop spans 14 amino acids.

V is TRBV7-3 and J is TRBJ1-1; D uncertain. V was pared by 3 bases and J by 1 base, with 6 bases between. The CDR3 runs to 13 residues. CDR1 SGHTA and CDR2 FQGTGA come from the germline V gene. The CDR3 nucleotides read TGTGCCAGCAGCTTCTTCGGGAACACTGAAGCTTTCTTT. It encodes CASSFFGNTEAFF.